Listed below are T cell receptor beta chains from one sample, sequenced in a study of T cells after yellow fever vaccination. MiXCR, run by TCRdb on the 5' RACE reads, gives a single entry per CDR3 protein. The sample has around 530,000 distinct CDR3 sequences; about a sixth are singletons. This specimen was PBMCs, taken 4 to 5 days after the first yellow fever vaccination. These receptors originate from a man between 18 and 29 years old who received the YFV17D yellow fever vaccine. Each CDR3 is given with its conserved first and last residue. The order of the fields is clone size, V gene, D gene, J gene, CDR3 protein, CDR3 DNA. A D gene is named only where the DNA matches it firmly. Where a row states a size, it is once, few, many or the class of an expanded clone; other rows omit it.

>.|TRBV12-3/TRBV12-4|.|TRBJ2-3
CASSVGRSGAQATQYF
TGTGCCAGCAGCGTGGGCCGTAGCGGTGCACAGGCTACGCAGTATTTT
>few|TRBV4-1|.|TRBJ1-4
CASSQVLLEKLFF
TGCGCCAGCAGCCAAGTGCTTTTGGAAAAACTGTTTTTT
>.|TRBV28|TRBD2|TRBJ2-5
CASSLSGTRKSGETQYF
TGTGCCAGCAGTTTAAGCGGGACTAGAAAAAGCGGAGAGACCCAGTACTTC
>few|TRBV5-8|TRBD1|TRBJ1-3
CASSWDRGLGNTIYF
TGTGCCAGCAGCTGGGACAGGGGGCTTGGAAACACCATATATTTT
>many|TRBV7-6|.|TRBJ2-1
CASSLVIGTLPRNEQFF
TGTGCCAGCAGCTTAGTAATAGGGACGTTACCCCGCAATGAGCAGTTCTTC
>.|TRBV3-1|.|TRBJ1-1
CASSQPSYGGAAFF
TGTGCCAGCAGCCAACCCAGTTATGGTGGGGCAGCTTTCTTT
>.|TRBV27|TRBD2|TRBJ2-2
CASSSSGGFTGELFF
TGTGCCAGCAGTTCTAGCGGGGGATTCACCGGGGAGCTGTTTTTT
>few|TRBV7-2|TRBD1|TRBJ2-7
CASSLAPPGQGTYEQYF
TGTGCCAGCAGCTTAGCACCTCCGGGACAGGGCACCTACGAGCAGTACTTC
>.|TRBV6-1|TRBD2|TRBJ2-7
CASSELRVGGYEQYF
TGTGCCAGCAGTGAACTCCGGGTCGGGGGGTACGAGCAGTACTTC
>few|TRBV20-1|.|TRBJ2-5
CSARDERGAWETQYF
TGCAGTGCTAGAGATGAACGGGGGGCGTGGGAGACCCAGTACTTC
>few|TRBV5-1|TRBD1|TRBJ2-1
CASSPSGTAYNEQFF
TGCGCCAGCAGCCCGTCCGGGACAGCTTACAATGAGCAGTTCTTC
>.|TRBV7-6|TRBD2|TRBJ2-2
CASRAGGPNTGELFF
TGTGCCAGCAGGGCGGGGGGGCCGAACACCGGGGAGCTGTTTTTT
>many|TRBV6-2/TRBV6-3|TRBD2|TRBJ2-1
CASSYLAGGIYNEQFF
TGTGCCAGCAGTTACCTAGCGGGGGGTATATACAATGAGCAGTTCTTC
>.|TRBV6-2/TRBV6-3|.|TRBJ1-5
CASSWEGSQPQLF
TGTGCCAGCAGTTGGGAGGGGAGTCAGCCCCAGCTTTTT
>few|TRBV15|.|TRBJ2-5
CATKEGLYQETQYF
TGTGCCACCAAGGAGGGATTGTACCAAGAGACCCAGTACTTC
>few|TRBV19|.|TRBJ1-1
CASRIDGGDTEAFF
TGTGCCAGTAGAATCGACGGGGGAGACACTGAAGCTTTCTTT
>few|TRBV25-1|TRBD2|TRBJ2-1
CASSDPGGPDEQFF
TGTGCCAGCAGTGATCCGGGGGGGCCGGATGAGCAGTTCTTC
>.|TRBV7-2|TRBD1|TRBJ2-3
CASSLVGTGKDTQYF
TGTGCCAGCAGCCTAGTAGGGACAGGGAAAGATACGCAGTATTTT
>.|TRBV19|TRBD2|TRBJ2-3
CASTPRLAGVPDTQYF
TGTGCCAGTACTCCCCGGTTGGCGGGGGTCCCAGATACGCAGTATTTT
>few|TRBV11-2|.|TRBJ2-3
CASSLDPPGTLSSTDTQYF
TGTGCCAGCAGCTTAGATCCCCCCGGGACACTGTCTAGCACAGATACGCAGTATTTT
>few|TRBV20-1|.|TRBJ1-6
CSARAGKSSYNSPLHF
TGCAGTGCTAGGGCAGGGAAGAGCTCCTATAATTCACCCCTCCACTTT
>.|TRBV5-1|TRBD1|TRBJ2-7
CASSWQVQGDEQYF
TGCGCCAGCAGCTGGCAGGTGCAGGGGGACGAGCAGTACTTC
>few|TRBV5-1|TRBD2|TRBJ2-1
CASSLGLANNEQFF
TGCGCCAGCAGCTTGGGACTAGCGAACAATGAGCAGTTCTTC
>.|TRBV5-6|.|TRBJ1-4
CASSLHGGTEKLFF
TGTGCCAGCAGCTTACACGGAGGCACTGAAAAACTGTTTTTT
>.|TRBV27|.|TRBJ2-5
CASRGHREETQYF
TGTGCCAGCAGGGGCCACCGAGAAGAGACCCAGTACTTC
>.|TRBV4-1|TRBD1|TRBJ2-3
CASSQVDGQGLYF
TGCGCCAGCAGCCAAGTAGACGGACAGGGGTTGTATTTT
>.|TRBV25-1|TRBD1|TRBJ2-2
CASGVQGFGELFF
TGTGCCAGCGGAGTACAGGGGTTCGGGGAGCTGTTTTTT
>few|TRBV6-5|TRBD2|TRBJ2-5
CASSYSTGGVSETQYF
TGTGCCAGCAGTTACTCGACGGGGGGGGTCTCGGAGACCCAGTACTTC
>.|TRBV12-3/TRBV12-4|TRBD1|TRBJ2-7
CASSFFGQGYEQYF
TGTGCCAGCAGTTTTTTCGGACAGGGCTACGAGCAGTACTTC
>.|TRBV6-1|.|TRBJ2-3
CASGGVRGHTQYF
TGTGCCAGCGGAGGGGTGAGGGGGCATACGCAGTATTTT
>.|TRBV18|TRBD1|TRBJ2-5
CASSPPLRNRGETQYF
TGTGCCAGCTCACCACCTCTCCGAAACAGGGGAGAGACCCAGTACTTC
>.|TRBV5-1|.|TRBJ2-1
CASSGGTVYNEQFF
TGCGCCAGCTCCGGTGGGACTGTTTATAATGAGCAGTTCTTC